This is a list of T cell receptor beta chains from one sample in a study of T cell clonotyping in hematopoietic cell transplantation. Libraries were prepared by immunoSEQ multiplex PCR; TCRdb keeps only in-frame clonotypes and omits some of them. The table shows 25,000 to 30,000 clones, with roughly 84% occurring only once. The sample consisted of peripheral blood mononuclear cells, taken before stem cell transplant. The receptor set was obtained from a man aged 40-50 years with acute myeloid leukemia. Some clones in this sample may be carry-over from other donors' samples. CDR3s leave out the opening cysteine and the closing phenylalanine or tryptophan.

J: TRBJ2-7
V: TRBV10-3
CDR3: AISESDRQGINYEQY

J: TRBJ2-1
V: TRBV5-6
CDR3: ASTRGLAGLNEQF

J: TRBJ1-2
V: TRBV7-8
CDR3: ASSIGTGGGLYYGYT

J: TRBJ2-7
V: TRBV9
CDR3: ASSVAGASYEQY

J: TRBJ2-3
V: TRBV2
CDR3: ASSQDRGPDTQY

J: TRBJ1-5
V: TRBV7-8
CDR3: ASSLTGNQPQH

J: TRBJ1-3
V: TRBV5-1
CDR3: ASSLMAGRGSGNTIY

J: TRBJ1-1
V: TRBV29-1
CDR3: SVRSNTEAF

J: TRBJ2-7
V: TRBV7-9
CDR3: ASSFQGGEQY

J: TRBJ1-1
V: TRBV11-3
CDR3: ASSLLDRGVTEAF

J: TRBJ2-3
V: TRBV5-8
CDR3: ASSLAGGTGSGY

J: TRBJ2-1
V: TRBV6-1
CDR3: ASSEEGSSYNEQF

J: TRBJ2-7
V: TRBV30
CDR3: AWSLGGGEQY